The 13 T cell receptor beta chains listed next were all sequenced from one sample in a study of blood T cell repertoires in COVID-19. The assay was immunoSEQ multiplex PCR, and TCRdb's table has in-frame clones only and misses some. Of about 190,000 clones listed, around 80% are singletons. Sequencing was carried out using peripheral blood. Receptor source: a woman aged 45-59 years with acute or convalescent COVID-19.

This clone was found once. This chain connects TRBV6-4 to TRBJ2-1, with a tentative D call TRBD2 (7 bases). The CDR3 is 20 residues long. V lost 0 bases and J lost 0, with 21 bases in between. Germline-derived CDR1 and CDR2 are MRHNA and SNTAGT. This CDR3 reads CASSDSHPSSGQSSYNEQFF. In nucleotides, the CDR3 is TGTGCCAGCAGTGACTCCCATCCTTCTAGCGGACAGAGCTCCTACAATGAGCAGTTCTTC.

This clone was counted only a few times. The chain uses TRBV6-5 and TRBJ1-1; 8 bases fit TRBD1. This CDR3 spans 14 amino acids. Looked up from germline, CDR1 is MNHEY and CDR2 is SVGAGI. J lost 4 bases, V lost 2 bases, and 3 bases had no gene match. CDR3 sequence (DNA): TGTGCCAGCAGTTACCTTACAGGGGGCACTGAAGCTTTCTTT. Encoded protein: CASSYLTGGTEAFF.

This clone was seen more than once but under ten times. The chain links TRBV7-9 to TRBJ2-2, with TRBD1 as a possible D gene (6 bases). Germline V gene data show CDR1 as SEHNR and CDR2 as FQNEAQ (reference sequence). This CDR3 region has 15 residues. V was trimmed by 4 bases and J by 5 bases, leaving 14 bases between them. The CDR3 loop reads CASSYTGSGTGELFF. The CDR3 DNA sequence: TGTGCCAGCAGCTATACAGGGTCAGGGACCGGGGAGCTGTTTTTT.

CDR3 residues: CASSFRGSRSYNEQFF. Here the CDR3 DNA reads TGTGCCAGCAGCTTTCGCGGGAGCAGGTCCTACAATGAGCAGTTCTTC. V and J are TRBV5-4 and TRBJ2-1; 7 bases map to TRBD2. Germline V lookup: CDR1 SGHNT, CDR2 YYREEE (reference sequence). With 2 bases clipped from V and 1 base from J, the junction kept 6 bases outside the gene matches. This CDR3 has 16 residues.

This rearrangement joins TRBV7-9 to TRBJ2-1; no clear D gene. V was cut by 5 bases and J by 6 bases, with 14 bases left in between. The germline V gene encodes CDR1 SEHNR and CDR2 FQNEAQ (reference sequence). CDR3 length equals 14 residues. The CDR3 loop is CASSLAESFNEQFF. CDR3 in DNA: TGTGCCAGCAGCCTTGCCGAGAGCTTCAATGAGCAGTTCTTC.

The J gene is TRBJ1-5, the V gene TRBV7-2; D is unresolved. The CDR3 length is 13 residues. Germline loops: CDR1 SGHTA, CDR2 FQGNSA. The V gene lost 0 bases and the J gene lost 4 bases, with 4 bases spanning the gap. DNA of the CDR3: TGTGCCAGCAGCTTAGCGAGGAATCAGCCCCAGCATTTT. Amino acid sequence: CASSLARNQPQHF. The whole variable domain, remainder taken from reference TRBV7-2 and TRBJ1-5, is GAGVSQSPSNKVTEKGKDVELRCDPISGHTALYWYRQSLGQGLEFLIYFQGNSAPDKSGLPSDRFSAERTGGSVSTLTIQRTQQEDSAVYLCASSLARNQPQHFGDGTRLSIL.

The J gene is TRBJ2-3, the V gene TRBV6-5; 7 bases line up with TRBD1. V dropped 6 bases and J dropped 0; count of bases not matched to a gene: 6. This CDR3 is 15 amino acids long. Germline V gene data show CDR1 as MNHEY and CDR2 as SVGAGI. The CDR3 here is CASRAGTVSTDTQYF. In DNA, the CDR3 is TGTGCCAGCAGAGCCGGGACAGTCAGCACAGATACGCAGTATTTT.

The rearrangement uses TRBV19 and TRBJ2-6, with D unresolved. V lost 5 bases to trimming and J lost 6 bases, with 8 bases between them. The CDR3 loop spans 13 amino acids. Germline lookup yields CDR1 LNHDA and CDR2 SQIVND (reference sequence). The CDR3 nucleotides are TGTGCCAGTAGTGTCGGTATGGCCAACGTCCTGACTTTC. It encodes CASSVGMANVLTF.

The chain couples TRBV6-5 to TRBJ1-5; 8 bases map to TRBD1. CDR1 MNHEY and CDR2 SVGAGI come from the germline V gene. CDR3 size: 15 residues. V lost 5 bases to trimming and J lost 3 bases; unmatched junction nucleotides: 6. CDR3 DNA sequence: TGTGCCAGCAGTACTGGGACAGGATACAATCAGCCCCAGCATTTT. Translation gives CASSTGTGYNQPQHF.

The V call is TRBV29-1, the J call TRBJ2-5, with a tentative D call TRBD2 (7 bases). The CDR3 totals 14 residues. V was pared by 4 bases and J by 5 bases, with 17 bases between. Germline V gene data show CDR1 as SQVTM and CDR2 as ANQGSEA. CDR3 in DNA: TGCAGCGTTGCCCCAAGGGGGGGAGGGGAGACCCAGTACTTC. Its translation is CSVAPRGGGETQYF.

The V gene is TRBV6-5, the J gene TRBJ1-6, with 9 bases aligning to TRBD1. With 6 bases clipped from V and 8 bases from J, the junction kept 5 bases outside the gene matches. This CDR3 is built from 14 residues. Looked up from germline, CDR1 is MNHEY and CDR2 is SVGAGI. CDR3 loop: CASSLTGGYSPLHF. In DNA, the CDR3 is TGTGCCAGCAGCTTAACAGGGGGCTATTCACCCCTCCACTTT.

V usage is TRBV28 and J usage is TRBJ1-2, with 7 bases that match TRBD1. Germline V gene lookup returns CDR1 MDHEN and CDR2 SYDVKM. The CDR3 spans 11 residues. V lost 3 bases and J lost 13; bases outside the gene matches: 5. CDR3 sequence: CASSFDRVCTF. CDR3 nucleotide sequence: TGTGCCAGCAGTTTTGACAGGGTTTGCACCTTC.

The chain employs TRBV12-3 or TRBV12-4 and TRBJ1-6, with unresolved D. V was clipped by 7 bases and J by 10 bases, with 14 bases between them. CDR3 size: 13 residues. The CDR3: CASTKEGRSPLHF. The CDR3 bases are TGTGCCAGCACCAAAGAGGGTAGATCACCCCTCCACTTT.